This T cell receptor (beta chain) was profiled in a study of cytomegalovirus exposure and HLA in healthy donors. Study-wide results and limits: Within an earlier analysis, most TCR beta V segments proved productive either about 90% or about 30% of the time. For most TCR sequences rarity was the rule, although some public TCRs occurred in many donors.

Of note for this clone: Its antigen is unknown.

The PCR used 60 Vbeta and 13 Jbeta primers. Some clones are missing from TCRdb's copy, which holds only in-frame ones; the method was immunoSEQ multiplex PCR. The sample contains roughly 80,000 clones, about 88% of which appear only once. CDR1 and CDR2 (germline): SGHRS, YFSETQ. The CDR3 loop spans 16 amino acids. V was shortened by 4 bases and J by 5 bases, with 18 bases between the two germline ends. Sample: PBMCs. This TCR derives from a woman between 45 and 60 years old in good health and CMV-seronegative. The V call is TRBV5-1, the J call TRBJ2-2; D is perhaps TRBD2 (6 bases). CDR3: CASSLSVGEETGELFF. As DNA, the CDR3 is TGCGCCAGCAGCCTGAGTGTGGGGGAGGAGACCGGGGAGCTGTTTTTT.